A single T cell receptor (beta chain) is shown here with its context. These data originate in a study of blood T cell repertoires in COVID-19. Turning to the study itself: Nucleic acid was either cDNA or gDNA, and it came from T cells, B-cell-depleted T cells, or PBMCs.

The assay was immunoSEQ multiplex PCR, and TCRdb's table has in-frame clones only and misses some. The sample comprises approximately 500,000 clones, roughly 90% of which are singletons, and 1.5% to 2% rests with the top ten. Germline assignment: CDR1 GTSNPN and CDR2 SVGIG (reference sequence). This CDR3 is built from 13 residues. V was pared by 0 bases and J by 4 bases, with 7 bases between. Assignments of participants to cohorts depended upon their own reported clinical history. The sample taken for sequencing was PBMCs or T cells enriched from blood (not recorded which). This TCR derives from a middle-aged woman who had recovered from COVID-19. J is TRBJ1-5 and V is TRBV30; no reliable D call. DNA of the CDR3: TGTGCCTGGAGTGTACGGGATAATCAGCCCCAGCATTTT. This codes for CAWSVRDNQPQHF.